This entry features one T cell receptor beta chain sequence. This CDR3 spans 12 amino acids. The germline V gene has CDR1 SGHAT and CDR2 FQNNGV. Between the trimmed V and J ends, which lost 2 bases and 4 bases, there was a span of 5 bases. This entry is derived from a study of blood T cell repertoires in COVID-19. Generated by immunoSEQ multiplex PCR, the TCRdb table keeps only in-frame clones and is missing some. This sample has more than 150,000 clones, with roughly nine tenths found just once. The chain is built from TRBV11-2 and TRBJ1-2; D not certain. Sample: peripheral blood. The origin of this receptor is a man aged 65-85 years with active or convalescent COVID-19. The CDR3 reads CASSLYIYGYTF. Here the CDR3 DNA reads TGTGCCAGCAGCTTATATATCTATGGCTACACCTTC.